This is a list of T cell receptor beta chains from one sample in a study of control samples from healthy donors and cancer patients. Clones were sequenced by immunoSEQ multiplex PCR, and TCRdb holds only the in-frame ones, with some missing. The sample lists some 140,000 clones; about nine tenths were seen once. Sequenced sample: blood. Receptors originate from a man aged 25-45 years in good health. Both conserved end residues are part of each CDR3. Each record gives: V gene, CDR3 length, clone size, CDR3 protein. Clone sizes are given selectively: once, few, many, or a class where the clone is expanded.

>TRBV28|14|NA
CASRSGGATGELFF
>TRBV19|13|NA
CASSIQGGHGYTF
>TRBV5-4|17|NA
CASSLRREALSYNEQFF
>TRBV28|13|NA
CASSRTENTEAFF
>TRBV6-5|15|NA
CASSLKTGGGTEAFF
>TRBV29-1|12|NA
CSARDNAGELFF
>TRBV11-2|12|NA
CASSPSSYEQYF
>TRBV2|16|NA
CASSELIQGSHTEAFF
>TRBV19|14|NA
CASSPWVVNTEAFF
>TRBV5-1|15|NA
CASRIGTGGNNEQFF
>TRBV6-5|13|NA
CASQDRESYEQYF
>TRBV6-5|12|NA
CAAGQFLYEQYF
>TRBV25-1|16|NA
CASSSSLGANNSPLHF
>TRBV30|15|NA
CAWSVKQGAREKLFF
>TRBV18|14|NA
CASSPGTDQGTQYF
>TRBV4-1|14|NA
CASSQARRGETQYF
>TRBV3-1/TRBV3-2|13|NA
CASSQDLVGEQFF
>TRBV6-2/TRBV6-3|15|once
CASSYQLAGTGELFF
>TRBV28|14|NA
CASSLGQLNQPQHF
>TRBV5-1|19|NA
CASSPLFSSGTRGTGELFF
>TRBV19|14|NA
CASSMGTGNTEAFF
>TRBV28|15|NA
CASSFEGALRREQYF
>TRBV19|15|few
CASNGPGAGNQPQHF
>TRBV7-9|15|NA
CASLPTSGTGTPQYF
>TRBV11-3|14|NA
CASSIQGTGNTIYF
>TRBV2|14|NA
CASNPARGSNEQFF